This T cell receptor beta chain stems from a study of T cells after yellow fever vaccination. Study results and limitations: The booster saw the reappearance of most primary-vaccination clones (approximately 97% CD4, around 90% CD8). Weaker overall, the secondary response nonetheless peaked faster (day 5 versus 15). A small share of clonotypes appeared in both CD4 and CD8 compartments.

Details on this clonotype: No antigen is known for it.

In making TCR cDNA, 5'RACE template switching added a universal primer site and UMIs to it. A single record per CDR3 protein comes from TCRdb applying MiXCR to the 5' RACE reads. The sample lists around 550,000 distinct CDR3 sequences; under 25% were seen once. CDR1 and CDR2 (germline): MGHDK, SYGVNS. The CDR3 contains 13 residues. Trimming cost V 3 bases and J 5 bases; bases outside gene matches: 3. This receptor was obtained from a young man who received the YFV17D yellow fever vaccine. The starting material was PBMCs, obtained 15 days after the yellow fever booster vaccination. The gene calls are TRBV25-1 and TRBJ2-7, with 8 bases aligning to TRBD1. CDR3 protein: CASSEGQVDEQYF. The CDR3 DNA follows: TGTGCCAGCAGTGAGGGACAGGTCGACGAGCAGTACTTC.